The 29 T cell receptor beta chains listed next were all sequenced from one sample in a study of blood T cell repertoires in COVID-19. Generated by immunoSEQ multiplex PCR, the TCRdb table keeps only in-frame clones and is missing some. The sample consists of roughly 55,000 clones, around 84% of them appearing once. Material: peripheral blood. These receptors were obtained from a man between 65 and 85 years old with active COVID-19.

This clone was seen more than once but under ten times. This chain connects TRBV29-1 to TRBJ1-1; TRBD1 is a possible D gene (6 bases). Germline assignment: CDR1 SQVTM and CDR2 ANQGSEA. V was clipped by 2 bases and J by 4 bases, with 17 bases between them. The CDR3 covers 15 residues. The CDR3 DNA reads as TGCAGCGTTGAAACTCCCACCGGGACACGCACTGAAGCTTTCTTT. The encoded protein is CSVETPTGTRTEAFF.

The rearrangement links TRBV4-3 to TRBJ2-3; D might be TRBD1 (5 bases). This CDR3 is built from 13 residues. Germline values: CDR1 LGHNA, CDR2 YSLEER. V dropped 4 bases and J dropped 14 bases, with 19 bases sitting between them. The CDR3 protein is CASSPGLGQGWYF. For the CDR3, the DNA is TGCGCCAGCAGCCCTGGATTAGGGCAGGGCTGGTATTTT.

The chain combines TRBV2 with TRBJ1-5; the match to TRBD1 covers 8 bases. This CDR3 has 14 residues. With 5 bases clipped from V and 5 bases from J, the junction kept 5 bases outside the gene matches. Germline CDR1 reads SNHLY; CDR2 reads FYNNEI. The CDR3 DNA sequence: TGTGCCAGCAGTAGCACAGGGGGGGATCAGCCCCAGCATTTT. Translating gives CASSSTGGDQPQHF. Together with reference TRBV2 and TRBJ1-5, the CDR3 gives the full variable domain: EPEVTQTPSHQVTQMGQEVILRCVPISNHLYFYWYRQILGQKVEFLVSFYNNEISEKSEIFDDQFSVERPDGSNFTLKIRSTKLEDSAMYFCASSSTGGDQPQHFGDGTRLSIL.

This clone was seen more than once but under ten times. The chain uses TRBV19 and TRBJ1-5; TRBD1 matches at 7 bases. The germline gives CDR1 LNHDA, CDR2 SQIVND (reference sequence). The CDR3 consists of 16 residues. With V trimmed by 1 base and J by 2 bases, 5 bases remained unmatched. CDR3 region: CASSIVTGVGNQPQHF. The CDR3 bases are TGTGCCAGTAGTATAGTTACAGGGGTCGGCAATCAGCCCCAGCATTTT.

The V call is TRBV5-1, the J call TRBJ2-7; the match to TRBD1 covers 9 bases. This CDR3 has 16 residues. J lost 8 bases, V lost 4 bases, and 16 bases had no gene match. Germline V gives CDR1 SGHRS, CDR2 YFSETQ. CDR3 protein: CASSKGGQGTPLQQYF. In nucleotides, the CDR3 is TGCGCCAGCAGCAAGGGTGGACAGGGGACCCCTTTGCAGCAGTACTTC.

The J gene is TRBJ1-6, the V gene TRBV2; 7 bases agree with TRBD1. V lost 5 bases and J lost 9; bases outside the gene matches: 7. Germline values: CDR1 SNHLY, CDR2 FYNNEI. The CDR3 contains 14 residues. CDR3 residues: CASSPTGRGSPLHF. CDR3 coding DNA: TGTGCCAGCAGTCCGACAGGGCGTGGTTCACCCCTCCACTTT. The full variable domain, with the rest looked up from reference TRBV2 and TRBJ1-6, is EPEVTQTPSHQVTQMGQEVILRCVPISNHLYFYWYRQILGQKVEFLVSFYNNEISEKSEIFDDQFSVERPDGSNFTLKIRSTKLEDSAMYFCASSPTGRGSPLHFGNGTRLTVT.

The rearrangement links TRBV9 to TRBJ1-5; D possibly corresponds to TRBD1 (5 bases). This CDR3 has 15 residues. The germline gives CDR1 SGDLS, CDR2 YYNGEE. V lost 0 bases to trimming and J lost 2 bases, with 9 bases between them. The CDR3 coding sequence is TGTGCCAGCAGCGTAGAGGGGCTGGGCAATCAGCCCCAGCATTTT. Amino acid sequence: CASSVEGLGNQPQHF.

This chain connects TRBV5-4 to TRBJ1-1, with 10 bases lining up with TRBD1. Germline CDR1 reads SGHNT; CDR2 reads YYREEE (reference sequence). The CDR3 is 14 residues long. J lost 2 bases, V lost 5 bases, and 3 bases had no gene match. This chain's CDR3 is CASRPTGGNTEAFF. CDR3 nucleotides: TGTGCCAGCAGACCGACAGGGGGCAACACTGAAGCTTTCTTT.

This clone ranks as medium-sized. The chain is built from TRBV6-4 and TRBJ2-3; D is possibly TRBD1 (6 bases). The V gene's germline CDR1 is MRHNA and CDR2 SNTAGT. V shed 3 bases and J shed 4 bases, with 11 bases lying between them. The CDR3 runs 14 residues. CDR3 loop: CASSDGQGSDTQYF. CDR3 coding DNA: TGTGCCAGCAGTGATGGTCAGGGGTCAGATACGCAGTATTTT.

This chain's CDR3 is CASSQDYLDTQYF. In nucleotides, the CDR3 is TGTGCCAGCAGCCAAGATTACTTAGATACGCAGTATTTT. The gene calls are TRBV4-2 and TRBJ2-3; D uncertain. The germline V and J ends were trimmed by 0 bases and 5 bases, with 6 bases remaining between them. Germline CDR1 LGHNA, CDR2 YNFKEQ. This CDR3 is 13 amino acids long.

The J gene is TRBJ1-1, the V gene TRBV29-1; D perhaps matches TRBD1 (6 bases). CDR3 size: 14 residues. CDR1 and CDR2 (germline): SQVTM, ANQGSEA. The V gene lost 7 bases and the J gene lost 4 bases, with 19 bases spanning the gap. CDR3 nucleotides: TGCAGCGCCGAGGTGGGGGCGAGGGGCACTGAAGCTTTCTTT. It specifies CSAEVGARGTEAFF.

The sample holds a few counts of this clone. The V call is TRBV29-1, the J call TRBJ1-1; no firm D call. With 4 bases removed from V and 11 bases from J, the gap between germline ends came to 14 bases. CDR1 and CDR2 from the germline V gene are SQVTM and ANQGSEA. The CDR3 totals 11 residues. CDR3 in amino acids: CSVVGPAEAFF. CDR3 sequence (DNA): TGCAGCGTTGTGGGCCCCGCAGAGGCTTTCTTT.

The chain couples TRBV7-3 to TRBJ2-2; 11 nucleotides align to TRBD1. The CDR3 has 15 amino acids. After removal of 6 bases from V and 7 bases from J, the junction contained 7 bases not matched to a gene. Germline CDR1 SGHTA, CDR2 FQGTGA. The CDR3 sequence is CASRRTGGAIGELFF. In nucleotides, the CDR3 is TGTGCCAGCAGGAGGACAGGGGGCGCGATCGGGGAGCTGTTTTTT.

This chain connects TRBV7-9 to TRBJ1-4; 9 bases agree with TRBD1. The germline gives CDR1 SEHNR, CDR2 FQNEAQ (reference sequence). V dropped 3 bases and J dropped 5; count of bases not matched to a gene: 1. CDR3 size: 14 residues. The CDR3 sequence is CASSLTGGNEKLFF. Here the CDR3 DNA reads TGTGCCAGCAGCTTGACAGGGGGAAATGAAAAACTGTTTTTT.

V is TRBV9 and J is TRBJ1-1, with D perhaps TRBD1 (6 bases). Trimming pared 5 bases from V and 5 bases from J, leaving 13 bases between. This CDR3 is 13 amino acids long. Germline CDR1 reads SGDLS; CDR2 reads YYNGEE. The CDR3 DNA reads TGTGCCAGCAGTCTCCTGGGGGCGACTGAAGCTTTCTTT. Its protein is CASSLLGATEAFF.

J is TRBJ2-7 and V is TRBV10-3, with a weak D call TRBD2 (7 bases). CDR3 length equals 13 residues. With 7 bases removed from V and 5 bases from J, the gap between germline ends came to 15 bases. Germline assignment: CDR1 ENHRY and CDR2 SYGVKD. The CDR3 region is CAIKAGQGDEQYF. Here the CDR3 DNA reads TGTGCCATCAAAGCGGGACAAGGCGACGAGCAGTACTTC.

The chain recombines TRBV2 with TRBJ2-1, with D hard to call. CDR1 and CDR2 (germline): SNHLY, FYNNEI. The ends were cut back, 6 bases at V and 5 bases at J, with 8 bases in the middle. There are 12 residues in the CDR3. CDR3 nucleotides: TGTGCCAGCAGGGCCACCCACAATGAGCAGTTCTTC. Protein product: CASRATHNEQFF. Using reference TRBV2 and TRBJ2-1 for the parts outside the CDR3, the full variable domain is EPEVTQTPSHQVTQMGQEVILRCVPISNHLYFYWYRQILGQKVEFLVSFYNNEISEKSEIFDDQFSVERPDGSNFTLKIRSTKLEDSAMYFCASRATHNEQFFGPGTRLTVL.

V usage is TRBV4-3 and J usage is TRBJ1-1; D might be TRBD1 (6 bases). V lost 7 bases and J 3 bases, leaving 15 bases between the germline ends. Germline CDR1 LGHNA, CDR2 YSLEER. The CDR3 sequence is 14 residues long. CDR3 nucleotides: TGCGCCAGCACCGCTAATGGGGGCGACACTGAAGCTTTCTTT. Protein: CASTANGGDTEAFF.

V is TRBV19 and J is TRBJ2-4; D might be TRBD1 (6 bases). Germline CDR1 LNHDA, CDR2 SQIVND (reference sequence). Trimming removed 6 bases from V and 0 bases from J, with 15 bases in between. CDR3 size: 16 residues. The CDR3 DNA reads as TGTGCCAGTAGCCAGGGGTCACTGATAGCCAAAAACATTCAGTACTTC. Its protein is CASSQGSLIAKNIQYF.

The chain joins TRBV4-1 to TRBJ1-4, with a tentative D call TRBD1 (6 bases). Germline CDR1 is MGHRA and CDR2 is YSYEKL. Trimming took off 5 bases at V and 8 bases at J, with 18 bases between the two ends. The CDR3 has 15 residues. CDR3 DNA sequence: TGCGCCAGCAGCTACGAGGGGGGGGCTTACGAAAAACTGTTTTTT. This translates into CASSYEGGAYEKLFF.

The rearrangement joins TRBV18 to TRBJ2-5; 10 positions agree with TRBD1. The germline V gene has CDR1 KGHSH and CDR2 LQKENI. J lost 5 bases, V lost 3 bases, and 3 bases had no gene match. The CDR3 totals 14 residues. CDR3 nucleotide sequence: TGTGCCAGCTCACCCGGACAGGGGGGGGAGACCCAGTACTTC. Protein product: CASSPGQGGETQYF.

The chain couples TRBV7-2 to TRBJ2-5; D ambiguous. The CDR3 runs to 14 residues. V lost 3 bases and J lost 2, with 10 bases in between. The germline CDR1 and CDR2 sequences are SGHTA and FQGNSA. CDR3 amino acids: CASSFSGPQETQYF. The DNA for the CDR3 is TGTGCCAGCAGCTTTTCAGGCCCGCAAGAGACCCAGTACTTC. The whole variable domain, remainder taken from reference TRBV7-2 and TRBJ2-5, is GAGVSQSPSNKVTEKGKDVELRCDPISGHTALYWYRQSLGQGLEFLIYFQGNSAPDKSGLPSDRFSAERTGGSVSTLTIQRTQQEDSAVYLCASSFSGPQETQYFGPGTRLLVL.

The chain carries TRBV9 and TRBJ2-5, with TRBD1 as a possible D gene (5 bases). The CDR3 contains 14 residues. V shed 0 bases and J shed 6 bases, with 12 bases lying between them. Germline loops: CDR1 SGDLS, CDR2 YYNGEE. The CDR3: CASSVAGNEKTQYF. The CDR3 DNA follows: TGTGCCAGCAGCGTAGCAGGGAACGAAAAGACCCAGTACTTC.

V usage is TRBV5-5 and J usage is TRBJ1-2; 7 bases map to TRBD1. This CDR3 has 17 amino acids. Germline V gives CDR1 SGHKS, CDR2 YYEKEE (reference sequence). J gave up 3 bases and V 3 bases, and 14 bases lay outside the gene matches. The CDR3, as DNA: TGTGCCAGCAGCTGGACCGGGACAGTGGAGAGGGACTATGGCTACACCTTC. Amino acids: CASSWTGTVERDYGYTF.

In DNA, the CDR3 is TGTGCCAGCTCACCCCGAGGGAGGGGAAGCTCTGGAAACACCATATATTTT. The encoded protein is CASSPRGRGSSGNTIYF. The chain carries TRBV18 and TRBJ1-3, with D tentatively TRBD1 (5 bases). With 3 bases removed from V and 0 bases from J, the gap between germline ends came to 15 bases. In germline, CDR1 is KGHSH, CDR2 LQKENI. The CDR3 runs 17 residues.

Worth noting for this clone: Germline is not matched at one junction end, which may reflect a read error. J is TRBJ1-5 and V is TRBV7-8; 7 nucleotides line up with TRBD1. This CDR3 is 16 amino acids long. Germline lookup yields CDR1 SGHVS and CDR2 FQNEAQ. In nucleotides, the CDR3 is TGTGCCAACAGCCCCCGACAGGGTATAGCAGATCAGCCCCAGCATTTT. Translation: CANSPRQGIADQPQHF.

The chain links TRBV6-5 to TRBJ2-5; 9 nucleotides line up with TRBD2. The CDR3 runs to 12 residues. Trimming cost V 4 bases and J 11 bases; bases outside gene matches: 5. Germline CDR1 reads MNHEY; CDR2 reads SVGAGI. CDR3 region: CASSSRTSDQYF. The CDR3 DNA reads TGTGCCAGCAGTTCGAGGACTAGCGATCAGTACTTC.

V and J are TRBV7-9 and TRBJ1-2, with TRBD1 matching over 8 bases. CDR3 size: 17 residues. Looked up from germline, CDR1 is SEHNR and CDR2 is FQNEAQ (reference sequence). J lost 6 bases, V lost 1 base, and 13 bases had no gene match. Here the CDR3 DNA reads TGTGCCAGCAGCTTAGAGGGAGGCAGGGGGCGGTACGATGGCTACACCTTC. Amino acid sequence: CASSLEGGRGRYDGYTF.

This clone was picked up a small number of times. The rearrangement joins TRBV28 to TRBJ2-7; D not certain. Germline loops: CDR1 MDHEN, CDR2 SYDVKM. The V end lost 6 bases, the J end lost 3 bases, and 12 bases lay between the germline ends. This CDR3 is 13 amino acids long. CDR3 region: CASSPVGDYEQYF. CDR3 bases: TGTGCCAGCAGCCCCGTAGGAGACTACGAGCAGTACTTC.